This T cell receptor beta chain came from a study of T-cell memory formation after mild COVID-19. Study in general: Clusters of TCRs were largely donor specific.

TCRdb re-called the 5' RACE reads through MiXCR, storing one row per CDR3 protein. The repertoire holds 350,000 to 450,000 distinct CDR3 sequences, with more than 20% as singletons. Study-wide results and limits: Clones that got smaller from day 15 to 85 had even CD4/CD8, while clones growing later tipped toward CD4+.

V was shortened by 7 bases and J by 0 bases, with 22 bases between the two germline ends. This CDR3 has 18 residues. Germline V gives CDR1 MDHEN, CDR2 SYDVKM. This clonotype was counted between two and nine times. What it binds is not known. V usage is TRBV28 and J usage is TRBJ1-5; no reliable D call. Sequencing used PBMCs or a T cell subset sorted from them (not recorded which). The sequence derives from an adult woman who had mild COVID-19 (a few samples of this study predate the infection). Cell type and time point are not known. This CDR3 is CASTHVKGSLYSNQPQHF. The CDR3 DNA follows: TGTGCCAGCACTCACGTTAAGGGCAGTTTGTATAGCAATCAGCCCCAGCATTTT.